The rows below give T cell receptor beta chains drawn from one sample of a study of molecular identifiers for immune sequencing clone quantification. Each CDR3 protein is one row after TCRdb ran MiXCR on the PCR reads. This table has 460,000 or so distinct CDR3 sequences, around 23% appearing once. The specimen was naive CD8+ T cells from blood, with Jurkat cell RNA spiked in. These receptors were collected from a human donor in good health. Some libraries in this study had Jurkat cell RNA spiked in. Each CDR3 is given with its conserved first and last residue. Each record gives: J gene, D gene, clone size, V gene, CDR3 protein, CDR3 DNA. The D gene is left open where the match is weak. Some rows mark clone size as missing; the rest say once, few, many or name a class of expanded clone.

j_gene: TRBJ2-3
d_gene: .
abundance: .
v_gene: TRBV9
CDR3aa: CASSASPGAGRTDTQYF
CDR3nt: TGTGCCAGCAGCGCATCTCCGGGGGCGGGTCGCACAGATACGCAGTATTTT

j_gene: TRBJ2-2
d_gene: .
abundance: .
v_gene: TRBV19
CDR3aa: CASSILGQNTGELFF
CDR3nt: TGTGCCAGTAGTATACTGGGGCAGAACACCGGGGAGCTGTTTTTT

j_gene: TRBJ2-5
d_gene: TRBD2
abundance: .
v_gene: TRBV27
CDR3aa: CASSRRASGSSAQETQYF
CDR3nt: TGTGCCAGCAGCAGACGGGCTAGCGGGAGCTCTGCGCAAGAGACCCAGTACTTC

j_gene: TRBJ2-7
d_gene: TRBD2
abundance: few
v_gene: TRBV10-3
CDR3aa: CAAQQAGGTNEQYF
CDR3nt: TGTGCCGCCCAGCAGGCGGGGGGCACCAACGAGCAGTACTTC

j_gene: TRBJ2-7
d_gene: .
abundance: few
v_gene: TRBV27
CDR3aa: CASSLGRLGEQYF
CDR3nt: TGTGCCAGCAGTTTAGGAAGATTGGGAGAGCAGTACTTC

j_gene: TRBJ1-2
d_gene: TRBD1
abundance: few
v_gene: TRBV3-1
CDR3aa: CASSPGQSYGYTF
CDR3nt: TGTGCCAGCAGCCCGGGACAGAGCTATGGCTACACCTTC

j_gene: TRBJ1-1
d_gene: .
abundance: many
v_gene: TRBV14
CDR3aa: CASSQSPGWTEAFF
CDR3nt: TGTGCCAGCAGCCAATCCCCAGGGTGGACTGAAGCTTTCTTT

j_gene: TRBJ2-5
d_gene: TRBD1
abundance: many
v_gene: TRBV25-1
CDR3aa: CASSTFEQGYQETQYF
CDR3nt: TGTGCCAGCAGTACGTTTGAACAGGGGTACCAAGAGACCCAGTACTTC

j_gene: TRBJ1-1
d_gene: TRBD1
abundance: few
v_gene: TRBV6-5
CDR3aa: CASIPTGGDTEAFF
CDR3nt: TGTGCCAGCATCCCCACAGGGGGGGACACTGAAGCTTTCTTT

j_gene: TRBJ2-7
d_gene: .
abundance: few
v_gene: TRBV29-1
CDR3aa: CSVEVQAYEQYF
CDR3nt: TGCAGCGTTGAAGTCCAGGCCTACGAGCAGTACTTC

j_gene: TRBJ1-1
d_gene: .
abundance: many
v_gene: TRBV10-2
CDR3aa: CASSEGVGLNTEAFF
CDR3nt: TGCGCCAGCAGTGAGGGAGTAGGGCTAAACACTGAAGCTTTCTTT

j_gene: TRBJ2-7
d_gene: .
abundance: .
v_gene: TRBV14
CDR3aa: CASSTRSKDRSGYEQYF
CDR3nt: TGTGCCAGCAGCACGCGTTCCAAAGACAGGTCCGGCTACGAGCAGTACTTC

j_gene: TRBJ2-2
d_gene: .
abundance: few
v_gene: TRBV4-3
CDR3aa: CASSPLQSGAPVAGELFF
CDR3nt: TGCGCCAGCAGCCCCCTTCAATCGGGGGCCCCAGTCGCCGGGGAGCTGTTTTTT

j_gene: TRBJ1-3
d_gene: TRBD1
abundance: .
v_gene: TRBV28
CDR3aa: CATSPTGLGNTIYF
CDR3nt: TGTGCCACGTCACCGACAGGGTTGGGAAACACCATATATTTT

j_gene: TRBJ2-5
d_gene: .
abundance: few
v_gene: TRBV3-1
CDR3aa: CASSRPNSPQETQYF
CDR3nt: TGTGCCAGCAGCCGGCCAAACAGCCCGCAAGAGACCCAGTACTTC

j_gene: TRBJ2-2
d_gene: TRBD1
abundance: .
v_gene: TRBV12-3/TRBV12-4
CDR3aa: CASSLGQFNTGELFF
CDR3nt: TGTGCCAGCAGTTTGGGACAGTTCAACACCGGGGAGCTGTTTTTT

j_gene: TRBJ1-4
d_gene: .
abundance: few
v_gene: TRBV5-1
CDR3aa: CASRQRPDEKLFF
CDR3nt: TGCGCCAGCAGACAAAGACCAGATGAAAAACTGTTTTTT

j_gene: TRBJ2-7
d_gene: .
abundance: many
v_gene: TRBV5-6
CDR3aa: CASSLGAGSYEQYF
CDR3nt: TGTGCCAGCAGCCTAGGGGCAGGATCCTACGAGCAGTACTTC

j_gene: TRBJ1-2
d_gene: .
abundance: .
v_gene: TRBV7-9
CDR3aa: CASSLLLRTNYGYTF
CDR3nt: TGTGCCAGCAGCTTACTCCTGAGAACTAACTATGGCTACACCTTC

j_gene: TRBJ2-3
d_gene: .
abundance: few
v_gene: TRBV6-5
CDR3aa: CASSYSPGSVSTDTQYF
CDR3nt: TGTGCCAGCAGTTACTCCCCAGGGAGCGTGAGCACAGATACGCAGTATTTT

j_gene: TRBJ2-7
d_gene: .
abundance: .
v_gene: TRBV6-2/TRBV6-3
CDR3aa: CASSYFGHLYGQYF
CDR3nt: TGTGCCAGCAGTTATTTCGGACACCTTTATGGGCAGTACTTC

j_gene: TRBJ2-7
d_gene: .
abundance: .
v_gene: TRBV10-3
CDR3aa: CAISEADGRYYEQYF
CDR3nt: TGTGCCATCAGTGAAGCCGACGGGAGATACTACGAGCAGTACTTC

j_gene: TRBJ2-5
d_gene: TRBD2
abundance: .
v_gene: TRBV20-1
CDR3aa: CSARGSGVGEAQYF
CDR3nt: TGCAGTGCTAGGGGTAGCGGGGTTGGGGAGGCCCAGTACTTC

j_gene: TRBJ2-5
d_gene: .
abundance: .
v_gene: TRBV11-2
CDR3aa: CASSLSGGAETQYF
CDR3nt: TGTGCCAGCAGCTTAAGCGGCGGAGCGGAGACCCAGTACTTC

j_gene: TRBJ2-1
d_gene: TRBD2
abundance: many
v_gene: TRBV7-2
CDR3aa: CASSPGLAEYNEQFF
CDR3nt: TGTGCCAGCAGCCCGGGACTAGCGGAGTACAATGAGCAGTTCTTC

j_gene: TRBJ1-5
d_gene: .
abundance: .
v_gene: TRBV20-1
CDR3aa: CSARDGGGNQPQHF
CDR3nt: TGCAGTGCTAGAGATGGCGGAGGGAATCAGCCCCAGCATTTT

j_gene: TRBJ1-4
d_gene: .
abundance: .
v_gene: TRBV6-5
CDR3aa: CASSHSTSLATNEKLFF
CDR3nt: TGTGCCAGCAGTCACTCTACCTCCCTTGCAACTAATGAAAAACTGTTTTTT

j_gene: TRBJ2-3
d_gene: TRBD2
abundance: many
v_gene: TRBV6-5
CDR3aa: CASSRLAGGVTDTQYF
CDR3nt: TGTGCCAGCAGTCGTTTAGCGGGGGGGGTTACAGATACGCAGTATTTT

j_gene: TRBJ1-1
d_gene: .
abundance: .
v_gene: TRBV7-9
CDR3aa: CASSYGGTAAFF
CDR3nt: TGTGCCAGCAGCTACGGAGGTACTGCAGCTTTCTTT

j_gene: TRBJ1-2
d_gene: TRBD1
abundance: .
v_gene: TRBV6-5
CDR3aa: CASSYSPDRVDFHGYTF
CDR3nt: TGTGCCAGCAGTTACTCGCCGGACAGGGTCGATTTTCATGGCTACACCTTC

j_gene: TRBJ1-2
d_gene: .
abundance: many
v_gene: TRBV14
CDR3aa: CASSAPLNYGYTF
CDR3nt: TGTGCCAGCAGTGCGCCTCTTAACTATGGCTACACCTTC

j_gene: TRBJ2-7
d_gene: TRBD1
abundance: few
v_gene: TRBV6-2/TRBV6-3
CDR3aa: CASSPTGSGTYEQYF
CDR3nt: TGTGCCAGCAGCCCGACAGGGTCGGGCACCTACGAGCAGTACTTC

j_gene: TRBJ1-2
d_gene: .
abundance: .
v_gene: TRBV14
CDR3aa: CASSQVGTSLLSYTF
CDR3nt: TGTGCCAGCAGCCAAGTCGGGACGTCCCTTCTGAGCTACACCTTC

j_gene: TRBJ2-7
d_gene: .
abundance: few
v_gene: TRBV19
CDR3aa: CASSITGNSYEQYF
CDR3nt: TGTGCCAGTAGTATCACAGGGAACTCCTACGAGCAGTACTTC

j_gene: TRBJ2-7
d_gene: TRBD1
abundance: many
v_gene: TRBV7-9
CDR3aa: CASSPTTGQGRYEQYF
CDR3nt: TGTGCCAGCAGCCCTACTACGGGACAGGGAAGGTACGAGCAGTACTTC

j_gene: TRBJ2-7
d_gene: .
abundance: .
v_gene: TRBV11-2
CDR3aa: CASSLDIGVGEQYF
CDR3nt: TGTGCCAGCAGCTTAGATATCGGGGTAGGCGAGCAGTACTTC

j_gene: TRBJ1-6
d_gene: .
abundance: few
v_gene: TRBV12-3/TRBV12-4
CDR3aa: CASSRPGGNSPLHF
CDR3nt: TGTGCCAGCAGCCGCCCCGGGGGTAATTCACCCCTCCACTTT

j_gene: TRBJ2-7
d_gene: TRBD1
abundance: few
v_gene: TRBV19
CDR3aa: CASSIGTGGDYEQYF
CDR3nt: TGTGCCAGTAGTATCGGTACAGGGGGAGACTACGAGCAGTACTTC

j_gene: TRBJ1-5
d_gene: .
abundance: .
v_gene: TRBV3-1
CDR3aa: CASSHEDRDRNSNQPQHF
CDR3nt: TGTGCCAGCAGCCATGAAGACCGAGACAGAAATAGCAATCAGCCCCAGCATTTT

j_gene: TRBJ2-3
d_gene: TRBD2
abundance: few
v_gene: TRBV27
CDR3aa: CASSGGGTSGGATQYF
CDR3nt: TGTGCCAGCAGCGGGGGTGGCACTAGCGGGGGTGCTACGCAGTATTTT

j_gene: TRBJ1-1
d_gene: .
abundance: few
v_gene: TRBV6-2/TRBV6-3
CDR3aa: CASSAGLWPEAFF
CDR3nt: TGTGCCAGCAGTGCGGGACTCTGGCCTGAAGCTTTCTTT

j_gene: TRBJ2-1
d_gene: TRBD1
abundance: few
v_gene: TRBV28
CDR3aa: CASSPRGLSSYNEQFF
CDR3nt: TGTGCCAGCAGTCCCAGGGGGTTAAGCTCCTACAATGAGCAGTTCTTC

j_gene: TRBJ1-1
d_gene: TRBD1
abundance: many
v_gene: TRBV29-1
CDR3aa: CSVEGDRGYTEAFF
CDR3nt: TGCAGCGTTGAAGGGGACAGGGGATATACTGAAGCTTTCTTT

j_gene: TRBJ1-1
d_gene: TRBD1
abundance: many
v_gene: TRBV9
CDR3aa: CASTWGQANTEAFF
CDR3nt: TGTGCCAGCACATGGGGACAGGCAAACACTGAAGCTTTCTTT

j_gene: TRBJ1-1
d_gene: .
abundance: .
v_gene: TRBV2
CDR3aa: CASSERGGTEAFF
CDR3nt: TGTGCCAGCAGTGAGAGGGGGGGCACTGAAGCTTTCTTT

j_gene: TRBJ2-7
d_gene: .
abundance: .
v_gene: TRBV2
CDR3aa: CASRGLEQYF
CDR3nt: TGTGCCAGCAGGGGGCTGGAGCAGTACTTC

j_gene: TRBJ2-7
d_gene: TRBD1
abundance: .
v_gene: TRBV28
CDR3aa: CASSLSRQGAYEQYF
CDR3nt: TGTGCCAGCAGTTTATCGAGACAGGGAGCCTACGAGCAGTACTTC

j_gene: TRBJ2-3
d_gene: .
abundance: few
v_gene: TRBV28
CDR3aa: CASSPEYKADTQYF
CDR3nt: TGTGCCAGCAGTCCGGAGTACAAGGCAGATACGCAGTATTTT

j_gene: TRBJ1-1
d_gene: .
abundance: many
v_gene: TRBV7-9
CDR3aa: CASTGPRSNGEAFF
CDR3nt: TGTGCCAGCACCGGCCCCAGGTCGAACGGGGAAGCTTTCTTT

j_gene: TRBJ2-7
d_gene: .
abundance: .
v_gene: TRBV6-2/TRBV6-3
CDR3aa: CASSYVGNSGLSYEQYF
CDR3nt: TGTGCCAGCAGTTACGTCGGTAATAGCGGACTCTCCTACGAGCAGTACTTC